The 5 T cell receptor beta chains listed next were all sequenced from one sample in a study of cytomegalovirus exposure and HLA in healthy donors. Vbeta (60) and Jbeta (13) primers were used in the PCR. TCRdb keeps only in-frame clones here, not all; method: immunoSEQ multiplex PCR. The table includes more than 95,000 clones, about 78% detected once. The sample consisted of PBMCs. The receptors here all came from a man younger than 45 in good health and CMV-seronegative.

The chain joins TRBV18 to TRBJ1-5; 7 bases align to TRBD1. CDR1 is KGHSH and CDR2 is LQKENI in the germline V gene. The CDR3 loop spans 15 amino acids. The junction had 7 bases not matched to a gene; V was cut back by 2 bases and J by 6 bases. This CDR3 is CASSPERGGGQPQHF. The CDR3 region has the DNA TGTGCCAGCTCACCAGAGCGAGGGGGCGGTCAGCCCCAGCATTTT.

The V call is TRBV19, the J call TRBJ2-7, with TRBD2 identical over 7 bases. Trimming at V came to 5 bases and at J to 2 bases, leaving 6 bases not matched to a gene. The CDR3 is 14 amino acids. The V gene's germline CDR1 is LNHDA and CDR2 SQIVND (reference sequence). As DNA, the CDR3 is TGTGCCAGTAGTGAGCGGGACCACACCTACGAGCAGTACTTC. Translated: CASSERDHTYEQYF.

This clone was recorded a few times. V and J are TRBV2 and TRBJ2-7, with 12 bases that match TRBD1. The V segment lost 5 bases and the J segment 6 bases; nucleotides outside the gene matches: 5. Germline CDR1 SNHLY, CDR2 FYNNEI. This CDR3 has 14 residues. The DNA for the CDR3 is TGTGCCAGCAGTTGGGGGACAGGGGGCGCCGAGCAGTACTTC. It is translated as CASSWGTGGAEQYF.

This clone was found once. Sequence at one end of the junction differs from germline and may be a read error. The CDR3 is CASSWETNQYF. The CDR3 bases are TGTGCCAGCAGCTGGGAGACGAATCAATACTTC. The chain carries TRBV5-8 and TRBJ1-2, with D unclear. The CDR3 is 11 amino acids. Looked up from germline, CDR1 is SGHTS and CDR2 is YDEGEE.

The chain has TRBV9 and TRBJ2-6, with 8 bases identical to TRBD1. In germline, CDR1 is SGDLS, CDR2 YYNGEE. J lost 2 bases, V lost 3 bases, and 4 bases had no gene match. This CDR3 has 16 amino acids. The CDR3 region is CASSGPRGPGANVLTF. CDR3 bases: TGTGCCAGCAGCGGGCCCAGGGGGCCTGGGGCCAACGTCCTGACTTTC.